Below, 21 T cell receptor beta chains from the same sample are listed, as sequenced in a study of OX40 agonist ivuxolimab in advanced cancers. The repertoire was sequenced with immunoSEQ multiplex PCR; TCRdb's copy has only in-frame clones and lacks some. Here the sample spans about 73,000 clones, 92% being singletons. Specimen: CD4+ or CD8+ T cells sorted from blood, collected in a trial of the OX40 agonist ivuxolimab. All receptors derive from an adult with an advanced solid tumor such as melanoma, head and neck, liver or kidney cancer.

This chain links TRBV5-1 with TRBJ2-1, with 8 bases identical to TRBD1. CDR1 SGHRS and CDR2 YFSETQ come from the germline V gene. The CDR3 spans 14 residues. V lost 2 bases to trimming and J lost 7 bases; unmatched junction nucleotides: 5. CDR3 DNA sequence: TGCGCCAGCAGCTTCGGACAGGGTGGAAATGAGCAGTTCTTC. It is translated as CASSFGQGGNEQFF.

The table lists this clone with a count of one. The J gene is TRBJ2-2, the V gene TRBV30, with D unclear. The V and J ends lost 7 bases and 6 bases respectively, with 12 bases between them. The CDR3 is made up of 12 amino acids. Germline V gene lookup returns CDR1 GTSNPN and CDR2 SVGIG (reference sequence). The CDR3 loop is CASWLGAGELFF. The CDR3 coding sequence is TGTGCCTCCTGGTTAGGAGCCGGGGAGCTGTTTTTT.

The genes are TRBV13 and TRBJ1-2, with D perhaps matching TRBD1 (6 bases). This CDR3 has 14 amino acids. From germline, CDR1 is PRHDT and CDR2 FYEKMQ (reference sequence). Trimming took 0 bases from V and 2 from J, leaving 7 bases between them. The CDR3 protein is CASSLGTGNYGYTF. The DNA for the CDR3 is TGTGCCAGCAGCTTAGGTACAGGGAACTATGGCTACACCTTC.

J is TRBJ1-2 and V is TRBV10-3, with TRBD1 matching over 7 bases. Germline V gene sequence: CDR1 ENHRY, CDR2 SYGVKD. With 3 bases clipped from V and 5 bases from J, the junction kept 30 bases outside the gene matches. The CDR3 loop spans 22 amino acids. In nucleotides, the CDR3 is TGTGCCATCAGTGACCCTCATGCTGGACAGGTCGAAAGCCCCTTGAACAAATATGGCTACACCTTC. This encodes CAISDPHAGQVESPLNKYGYTF.

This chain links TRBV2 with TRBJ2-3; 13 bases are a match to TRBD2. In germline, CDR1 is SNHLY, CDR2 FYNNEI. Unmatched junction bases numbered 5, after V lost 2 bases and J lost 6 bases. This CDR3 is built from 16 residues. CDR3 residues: CASSEQLAGGGDTQYF. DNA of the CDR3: TGTGCCAGCAGTGAACAACTAGCGGGGGGGGGTGATACGCAGTATTTT.

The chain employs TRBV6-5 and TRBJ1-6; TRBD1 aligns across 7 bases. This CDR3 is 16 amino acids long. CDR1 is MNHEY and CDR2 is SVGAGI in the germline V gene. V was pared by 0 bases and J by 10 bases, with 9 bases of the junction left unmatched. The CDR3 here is CASSYSQSPGGSPLHF. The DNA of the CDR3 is TGTGCCAGCAGTTACTCACAAAGCCCAGGGGGATCACCCCTCCACTTT.

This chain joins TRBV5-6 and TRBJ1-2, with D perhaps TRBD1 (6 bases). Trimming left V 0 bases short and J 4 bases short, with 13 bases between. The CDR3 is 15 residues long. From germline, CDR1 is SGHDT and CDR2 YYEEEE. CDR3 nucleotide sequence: TGTGCCAGCAGCTTGGTTTGGGACACTGTCTATGGCTACACCTTC. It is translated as CASSLVWDTVYGYTF.

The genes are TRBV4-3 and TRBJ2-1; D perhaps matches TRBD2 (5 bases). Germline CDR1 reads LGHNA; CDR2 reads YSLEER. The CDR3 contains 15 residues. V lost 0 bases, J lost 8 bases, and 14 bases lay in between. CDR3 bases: TGCGCCAGCAGCCAAGAGGGTCTAGAGGGCCATGAGCAGTTCTTC. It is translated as CASSQEGLEGHEQFF.

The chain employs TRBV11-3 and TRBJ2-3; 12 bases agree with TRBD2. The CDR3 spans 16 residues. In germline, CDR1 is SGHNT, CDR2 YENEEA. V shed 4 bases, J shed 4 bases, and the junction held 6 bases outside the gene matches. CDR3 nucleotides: TGTGCCAGCAGCTCGGCTAGCGGGAGGGCCGCAGATACGCAGTATTTT. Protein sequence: CASSSASGRAADTQYF.

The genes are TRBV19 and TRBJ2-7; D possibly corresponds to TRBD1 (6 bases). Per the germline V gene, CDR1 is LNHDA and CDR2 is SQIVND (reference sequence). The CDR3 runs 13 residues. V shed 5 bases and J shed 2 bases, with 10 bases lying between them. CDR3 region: CASSVTGTYEQYF. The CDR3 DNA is TGTGCCAGTAGTGTGACAGGCACCTACGAGCAGTACTTC.

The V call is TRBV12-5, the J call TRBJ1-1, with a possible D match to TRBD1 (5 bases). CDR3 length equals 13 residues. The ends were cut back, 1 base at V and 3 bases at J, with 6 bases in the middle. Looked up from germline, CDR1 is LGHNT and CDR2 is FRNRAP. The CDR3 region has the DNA TGTGCTAGTGGTTTGGGGGGGTACACTGAAGCTTTCTTT. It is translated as CASGLGGYTEAFF.

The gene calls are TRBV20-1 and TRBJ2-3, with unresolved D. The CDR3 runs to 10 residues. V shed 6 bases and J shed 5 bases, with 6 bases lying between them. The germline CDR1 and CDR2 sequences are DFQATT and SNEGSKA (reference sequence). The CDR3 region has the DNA TGCAGTGCGGACGGAGATACGCAGTATTTT. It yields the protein CSADGDTQYF.

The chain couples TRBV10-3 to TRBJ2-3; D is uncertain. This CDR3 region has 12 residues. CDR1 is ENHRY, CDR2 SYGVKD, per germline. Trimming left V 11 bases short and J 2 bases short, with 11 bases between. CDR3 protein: CAAGQDTDTQYF. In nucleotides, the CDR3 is TGTGCCGCTGGGCAGGACACAGATACGCAGTATTTT.

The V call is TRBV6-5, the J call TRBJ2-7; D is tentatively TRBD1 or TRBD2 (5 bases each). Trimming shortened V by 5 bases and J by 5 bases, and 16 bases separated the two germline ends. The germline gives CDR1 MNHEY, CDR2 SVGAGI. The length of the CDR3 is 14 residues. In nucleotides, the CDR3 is TGTGCCAGCAGTGGGACGGGTAGGTTTGACGAGCAGTACTTC. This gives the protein CASSGTGRFDEQYF.

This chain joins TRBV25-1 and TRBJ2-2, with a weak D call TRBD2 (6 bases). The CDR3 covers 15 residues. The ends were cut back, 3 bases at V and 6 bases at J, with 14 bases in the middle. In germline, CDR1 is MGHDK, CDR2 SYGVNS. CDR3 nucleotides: TGTGCCAGCAGTGATCAGGCGGGGTGGGCCGGGGAGCTGTTTTTT. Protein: CASSDQAGWAGELFF.

The CDR3 loop is CASSASQGSNFYGYTF. DNA of the CDR3: TGTGCCAGCAGCGCCAGTCAGGGTTCTAATTTTTATGGCTACACCTTC. The rearrangement uses TRBV5-8 and TRBJ1-2, with D possibly TRBD1 on 5 matching bases. V was trimmed by 4 bases and J by 5 bases, leaving 21 bases between them. Germline lookup yields CDR1 SGHTS and CDR2 YDEGEE. The CDR3 spans 16 residues.

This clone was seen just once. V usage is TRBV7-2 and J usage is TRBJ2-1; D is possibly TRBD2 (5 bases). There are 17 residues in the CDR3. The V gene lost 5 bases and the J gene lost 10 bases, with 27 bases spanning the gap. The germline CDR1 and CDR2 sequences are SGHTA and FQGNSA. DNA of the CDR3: TGTGCCAGCAGCCTCTCGCTAAGGAGCGGCCCCTCGCAAGAGCAGTTCTTC. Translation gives CASSLSLRSGPSQEQFF.

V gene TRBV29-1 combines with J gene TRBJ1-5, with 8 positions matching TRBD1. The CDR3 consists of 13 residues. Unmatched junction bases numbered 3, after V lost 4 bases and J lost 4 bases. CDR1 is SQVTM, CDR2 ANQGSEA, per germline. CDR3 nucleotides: TGCAGCGTTGGACAGGGGCGTAATCAGCCCCAGCATTTT. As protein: CSVGQGRNQPQHF.

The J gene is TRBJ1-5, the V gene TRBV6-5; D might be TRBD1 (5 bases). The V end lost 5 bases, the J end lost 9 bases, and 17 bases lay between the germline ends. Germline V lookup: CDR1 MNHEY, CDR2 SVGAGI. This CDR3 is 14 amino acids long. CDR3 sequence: CASSEPGTERPQHF. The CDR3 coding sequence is TGTGCCAGCAGTGAGCCCGGGACGGAGCGGCCCCAGCATTTT.

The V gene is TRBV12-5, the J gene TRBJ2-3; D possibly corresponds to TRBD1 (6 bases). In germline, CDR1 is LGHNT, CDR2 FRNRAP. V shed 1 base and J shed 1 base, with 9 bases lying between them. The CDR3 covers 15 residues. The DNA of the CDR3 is TGTGCTAGTGGTTTGGAAGGGACACGCACAGATACGCAGTATTTT. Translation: CASGLEGTRTDTQYF.

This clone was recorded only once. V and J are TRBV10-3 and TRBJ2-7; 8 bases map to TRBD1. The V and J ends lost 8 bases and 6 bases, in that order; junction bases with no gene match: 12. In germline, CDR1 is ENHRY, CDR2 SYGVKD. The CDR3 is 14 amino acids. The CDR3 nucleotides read TGTGCCATCGCAAGGGACAGGCGGGGAGCCGAGCAGTACTTC. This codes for CAIARDRRGAEQYF.